The 15 T cell receptor beta chains reported below all come from one sample, sequenced in a study of early T cells in non-severe SARS-CoV-2 infection. Each CDR3 protein gets one entry after TCRdb re-called the 5' RACE reads with MiXCR. The sample shows about 25,000 distinct CDR3 sequences, about 4.5% of them seen only once. The sample taken for sequencing was whole blood. Every receptor here comes from an adult who was a healthcare worker with PCR-confirmed SARS-CoV-2 infection or an uninfected control (not recorded which).

This clonotype was recorded at least ten times. The rearrangement links TRBV12-3 or TRBV12-4 to TRBJ1-2, with D uncertain. CDR3 length: 13 residues. Between the trimmed V and J ends, which lost 4 bases and 2 bases, there was a span of 8 bases. CDR3 DNA sequence: TGTGCCAGCAGTTCTACAGAAAACTATGGCTACACCTTC. This encodes CASSSTENYGYTF.

This clonotype showed up many times. The rearrangement links TRBV5-1 to TRBJ1-1, with a tentative D call TRBD1 (6 bases). Germline CDR1 SGHRS, CDR2 YFSETQ. The CDR3 is 14 residues long. V was cut by 5 bases and J by 1 base, with 12 bases left in between. The CDR3 region has the DNA TGCGCCAGCAGGATTGGACAGTCGAACACTGAAGCTTTCTTT. It specifies CASRIGQSNTEAFF.

This clonotype was seen ten or more times. The chain carries TRBV29-1 and TRBJ1-1; D not resolved. The length of the CDR3 is 10 residues. Looked up from germline, CDR1 is SQVTM and CDR2 is ANQGSEA. Trimming shortened V by 4 bases and J by 1 base, and 1 base separated the two germline ends. CDR3 nucleotides: TGCAGCGTTGCGAACACTGAAGCTTTCTTT. Its protein product is CSVANTEAFF.

V usage is TRBV5-1 and J usage is TRBJ1-1, with 8 positions matching TRBD1. Germline CDR1 reads SGHRS; CDR2 reads YFSETQ. The CDR3 spans 15 residues. V gave up 3 bases and J gave up 6 bases; unmatched junction bases: 10. The CDR3 loop is CASSYLDRDTSEAFF. In DNA form, the CDR3 reads TGCGCCAGCAGCTACCTGGACAGGGATACTTCTGAAGCTTTCTTT.

This chain uses TRBV6-6 with TRBJ2-2, with 8 bases lining up with TRBD2. After removal of 5 bases from V and 4 bases from J, the junction contained 9 bases not matched to a gene. This CDR3 contains 16 residues. Per germline, CDR1 MNHNY and CDR2 SVGAGI (reference sequence). This chain's CDR3 is CASSPLLAGFTGELFF. The CDR3 nucleotides read TGTGCCAGCAGTCCCCTGCTAGCGGGTTTCACCGGGGAGCTGTTTTTT.

By proportion, this clonotype is medium-sized. This chain links TRBV7-2 with TRBJ1-4, with 7 bases lining up with TRBD1. Germline V gene sequence: CDR1 SGHTA, CDR2 FQGNSA. The V gene end was trimmed by 1 base and the J gene end by 7 bases; junction bases not matched to a gene: 3. The CDR3 has 14 amino acids. The CDR3 spells CASSLDQGGEKLFF. CDR3 nucleotide sequence: TGTGCCAGCAGCTTAGACCAGGGGGGTGAAAAACTGTTTTTT.

This clonotype was counted at least ten times. The chain couples TRBV7-2 to TRBJ1-2; D unresolved. Per germline, CDR1 SGHTA and CDR2 FQGNSA. This CDR3 region has 13 residues. V was cut by 1 base and J by 8 bases, with 11 bases left in between. Here the CDR3 reads CASSLGLLAGYTF. CDR3 coding DNA: TGTGCCAGCAGCTTAGGCTTATTGGCGGGCTACACCTTC.

This clonotype has at least ten counts. The rearrangement links TRBV13 to TRBJ2-7; a possible D gene is TRBD1 (5 bases). V lost 2 bases and J 3 bases, leaving 11 bases between the germline ends. CDR3 length: 14 amino acids. The germline gives CDR1 PRHDT, CDR2 FYEKMQ (reference sequence). CDR3 DNA sequence: TGTGCCAGCAGCTTATGGGGAAGGGGCTACGAGCAGTACTTC. Protein product: CASSLWGRGYEQYF.

The rearrangement uses TRBV20-1 and TRBJ2-3; no firm D call. Germline V gives CDR1 DFQATT, CDR2 SNEGSKA (reference sequence). The CDR3 is 13 amino acids. Trimming pared 6 bases from V and 0 bases from J, leaving 10 bases between. The CDR3 sequence is CSAGLGSTDTQYF. In nucleotides, the CDR3 is TGCAGTGCCGGCCTCGGGAGCACAGATACGCAGTATTTT.

This clonotype was counted many times. The chain couples TRBV20-1 to TRBJ1-3; maybe TRBD1 (5 bases). This CDR3 spans 13 amino acids. The germline V gene encodes CDR1 DFQATT and CDR2 SNEGSKA (reference sequence). V was shortened by 3 bases and J by 1 base, with 7 bases between the two germline ends. In DNA form, the CDR3 reads TGCAGTGCTAGCAGGGATTCTGGAAACACCATATATTTT. Amino acids: CSASRDSGNTIYF.

This clonotype was counted only a few times. The chain's CDR3 is CASSLFSTNEKLFF. The CDR3 DNA follows: TGTGCCAGCTCTCTTTTCTCAACTAATGAAAAACTGTTTTTT. The chain combines TRBV11-2 with TRBJ1-4; D uncertain. CDR3 length: 14 amino acids. Between the trimmed V and J ends, which lost 8 bases and 0 bases, there was a span of 10 bases. Germline CDR1 is SGHAT and CDR2 is FQNNGV.

This clonotype came up many times. The chain joins TRBV9 to TRBJ1-6; D call uncertain. V was shortened by 7 bases and J by 0 bases, with 5 bases between the two germline ends. Germline assignment: CDR1 SGDLS and CDR2 YYNGEE. The CDR3 has 13 amino acids. CDR3 coding DNA: TGTGCCAGCGGGAGCTCCTATAATTCACCCCTCCACTTT. Protein product: CASGSSYNSPLHF.

This clonotype has a count of ten or more. V usage is TRBV4-2 and J usage is TRBJ1-4; 8 nucleotides line up with TRBD1. J gave up 3 bases and V 8 bases, and 11 bases lay outside the gene matches. The germline gives CDR1 LGHNA, CDR2 YNFKEQ. The CDR3 covers 16 residues. The CDR3 is CASQRTGGQANEKLFF. The CDR3, as DNA: TGTGCCAGCCAGCGAACGGGGGGACAGGCTAATGAAAAACTGTTTTTT.

This clonotype has a handful of counts. The V gene is TRBV7-8, the J gene TRBJ2-2; the D is unclear. The germline V gene has CDR1 SGHVS and CDR2 FQNEAQ. The CDR3 is 14 residues long. Trimming cost V 5 bases and J 3 bases, with 10 bases left between them. CDR3 in amino acids: CASSPRTDTGELFF. The CDR3 DNA sequence: TGTGCCAGCAGCCCCAGGACGGACACCGGGGAGCTGTTTTTT.

The sample holds many counts of this clonotype. This chain uses TRBV3-1 with TRBJ2-5; a possible D gene is TRBD2 (6 bases). The V gene's germline CDR1 is LGHDT and CDR2 YNNKEL (reference sequence). The CDR3 has 14 residues. Trimming removed 4 bases at V and 5 bases at J, with 14 bases between. CDR3 sequence: CASSRSFGSETQYF. CDR3 DNA: TGTGCCAGCAGCCGCTCGTTCGGGAGCGAGACCCAGTACTTC.